This TCR beta chain was captured in a study of T cells in Graves' hyperthyroidism and ophthalmopathy. Study as a whole: Upon initial diagnosis and before any treatment, peripheral blood was collected. The study, taken as a whole, reports: The model identified upcoming ophthalmopathy a median approximately six months ahead of onset.

Regions amplified from RNA transcripts were the TCR beta CDR3 regions. The HTBI primer set drove a first-round RT-PCR of the TCR CDR3. TCRdb redid the calling of the multiplex PCR reads with MiXCR, one entry per CDR3 protein. The sample holds 250,000 to 400,000 distinct CDR3 sequences; approximately 14% are singletons and the top ten take 30% to 40%. The sample holds many counts of this clonotype. Its specificity is unknown. Sample: blood. The receptor was derived from a middle-aged woman with Graves' ophthalmopathy.

Written as DNA, the CDR3 is TGCAGTGCTAGAGACCCCCGGGAGAACACTGAAGCTTTCTTT. Encoded protein: CSARDPRENTEAFF. This chain connects TRBV20-1 to TRBJ1-1; D unresolved. CDR1 is DFQATT and CDR2 is SNEGSKA in the germline V gene (reference sequence). Between the trimmed V and J ends, which lost 0 bases and 1 base, there was a span of 9 bases. The CDR3 runs 14 residues.